This TCR beta chain was retrieved from a study of CD8 T cells in ankylosing spondylitis (TCRdb year 2017). Study-wide context: T cell receptor beta repertoires were profiled in healthy donors and ankylosing spondylitis patients so that disease-linked TCR variants could be found. The whole study cohort included about a hundred healthy donors and 25 ankylosing spondylitis patients. Peripheral blood was sampled, and synovial fluid was additionally collected from ankylosing spondylitis patients. Findings and caveats that apply to the study as a whole: The disease-linked clones were reported as significantly enriched in matched synovial fluid samples from ankylosing spondylitis patients. Some of the motif variants had been reported before in the synovial fluid and blood of reactive arthritis patients, a finding that suggests common disease-initiation mechanisms. Blood from ankylosing spondylitis patients appeared to be characterized by a TCR beta motif composed of roughly eight highly homologous amino acid variants. A CD8+ phenotype was shown by the disease-linked clones, which were found at relatively low frequencies in peripheral blood.

The trim is 5 bases for V and 2 bases for J, with a gap of 5 bases between the germline ends. The CDR3, from cysteine to phenylalanine, totals 11 residues. Just CDR3 DNA is preserved here, 33 bases in frame from base 1. The germline V gene (reference sequence) sets CDR1 to DFQATT and CDR2 to SNEGSKA. The table lists this clonotype with many counts. Its antigen is still unknown. Within one base of it there is no much larger clone, and no base qualities were kept. TCRdb lists the instrument as Illumina HiSeq 2500. Quantitative 5'-RACE with molecular barcodes was the method used to prepare the TCR beta libraries. For the original study's pipeline: Disease-linked TCR variants were identified with a new computational method built on a probabilistic model of VDJ rearrangement. TCRdb redid the processing of the public reads, applying fastp at Q25 and MiXCR, and retained in-frame beta chains. Each CDR3 protein gets just one entry, which takes the most common genes and DNA from the rows behind it. The V and J calls here are based on TCRdb, not the publication. The sample table contains roughly 250,000 distinct CDR3 sequences; only one count was recorded for more than 9% of them. The ten largest clones take up 2.6% of the sample.

The chain couples TRBV20-1 to TRBJ2-3; the D gene assignment is ambiguous. The sample was blood, either unsorted or a sorted T cell fraction (not recorded which). The TCR comes from a male donor with ankylosing spondylitis or in good health (not recorded which). CDR3 sequence: CSALNTDTQYF. The DNA sequence is as follows: TGCAGTGCTTTGAACACAGATACGCAGTATTTT.